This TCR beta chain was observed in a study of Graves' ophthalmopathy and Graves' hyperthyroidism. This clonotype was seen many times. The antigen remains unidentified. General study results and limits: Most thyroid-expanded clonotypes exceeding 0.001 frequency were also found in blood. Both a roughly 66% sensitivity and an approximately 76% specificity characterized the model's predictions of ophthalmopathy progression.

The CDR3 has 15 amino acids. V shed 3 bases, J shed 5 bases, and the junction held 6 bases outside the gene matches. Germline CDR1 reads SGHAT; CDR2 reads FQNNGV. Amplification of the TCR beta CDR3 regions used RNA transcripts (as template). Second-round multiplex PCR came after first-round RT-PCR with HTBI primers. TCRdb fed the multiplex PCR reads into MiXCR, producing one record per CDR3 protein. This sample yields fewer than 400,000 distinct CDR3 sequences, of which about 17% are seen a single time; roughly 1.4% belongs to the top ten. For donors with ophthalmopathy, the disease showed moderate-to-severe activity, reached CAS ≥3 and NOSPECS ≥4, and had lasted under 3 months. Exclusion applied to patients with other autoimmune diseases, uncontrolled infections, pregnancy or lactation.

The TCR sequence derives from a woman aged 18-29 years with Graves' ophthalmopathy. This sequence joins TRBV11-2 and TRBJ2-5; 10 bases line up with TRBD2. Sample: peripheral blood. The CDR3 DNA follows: TGTGCCAGCAGCTTCCTCGGGACTAGCGAGGAGACCCAGTACTTC. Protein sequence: CASSFLGTSEETQYF.